This section outlines one T cell receptor beta chain sequence together with its context. This sample stems from a study of preoperative IRX-2 immunotherapy in early breast cancer. Stated treatment: preoperative locoregional IRX-2 cytokine immunotherapy. Patients received preoperative, locoregional IRX-2 cytokine immunotherapy in a phase Ib study. Using immunoSEQ multiplex PCR, the repertoire was profiled, and TCRdb retains in-frame clones only, with some absent. The sample carries 40,000 or so clones, just under 95% recorded once. V dropped 4 bases and J dropped 2; count of bases not matched to a gene: 3. The CDR3 spans 15 residues. Germline assignment: CDR1 MNHEY and CDR2 SMNVEV (reference sequence).

This sample comprised tumor tissue, obtained after IRX-2 immunotherapy. The sequence came from a human donor with breast cancer. The V gene is TRBV27, the J gene TRBJ2-7; 12 bases align to TRBD2. Here the CDR3 DNA reads TGTGCCAGCAGTTATCTAGCGGGAGGGCCCTACGAGCAGTACTTC. It is translated as CASSYLAGGPYEQYF.